This TCR beta chain was sequenced during a study of Graves' ophthalmopathy and Graves' hyperthyroidism (dated by TCRdb to 2016 to 2019). Notes on the research overall: Peripheral blood samples were taken at the time of initial diagnosis, before any treatment was given. The study used TCR beta repertoire signatures to distinguish Graves' ophthalmopathy from Graves' hyperthyroidism and to predict progression to ophthalmopathy. In total, 135 blood samples were TCR-sequenced: fewer than 50 ophthalmopathy, roughly 80 hyperthyroidism and approximately 17 hyperthyroidism-to-ophthalmopathy patients. To explore V-J signatures distinguishing ophthalmopathy from hyperthyroidism, a discovery set of 100 patients (roughly 44 ophthalmopathy, 55 to 60 stable hyperthyroidism) was enrolled. For independent validation, a separate cohort was made up of 18 hyperthyroidism patients plus 17 patients who later progressed from hyperthyroidism to ophthalmopathy. In roughly six hyperthyroidism patients, the T-cell repertoires found in thyroid tissue were compared with those found in blood. Following sample collection, hyperthyroidism patients were given methimazole at a starting dose of 30 mg daily, and ophthalmopathy patients were given high-dose intravenous methylprednisolone. The roughly 94 discovery patients were randomly divided into training and test sets at a 7:3 ratio. General study outcomes and caveats: Most expanded thyroid clonotypes with a frequency above 0.001 also appeared in blood, which suggests that blood repertoires may reflect the immune response in the thyroid. In validation, the model predicted ophthalmopathy progression with about 71% sensitivity and roughly 72% specificity; roughly eleven predicted patients were CT-confirmed with GO in a median of 6.5 months. Sample size was not predetermined statistically, and investigators were not blinded to group allocation. In cross-validation, the 13-signature model distinguished ophthalmopathy from stable hyperthyroidism with 87.88% sensitivity and around 84% specificity, while in the test set the corresponding values were 80% and 75%.

Trimming takes 2 bases from V and 2 bases from J, and the germline ends sit 21 bases apart. The CDR3 runs 18 residues from the cysteine to the phenylalanine. Just CDR3 DNA is preserved here, 54 bases in frame from base 1. CDR1 and CDR2 were assigned from the germline V gene as LGHNA and YNFKEQ. This clonotype appeared many times. Which antigen it targets is not known. Base qualities are not recorded, but no much larger clone differs from it by a single base. Hyperthyroidism was considered stable if no progression to ophthalmopathy occurred within 18 months of follow-up. Patients with hyperthyroidism were aged 18 to 65 years, had been newly diagnosed, and had a disease duration of less than 2 months. Patients with other autoimmune diseases, uncontrolled infections, pregnancy or lactation were excluded. Diagnosis was based on clinical symptoms, serum thyroxine, TRAb, thyroid ultrasound and orbital computed tomography. PBMCs were isolated from about 9.1 ml of fresh peripheral blood by Ficoll-Paque density gradient centrifugation. Trizol reagent was used to extract the total RNA, and its quality was then checked on an Agilent 2100 Bioanalyzer.

For repertoire sequencing, the TCR beta CDR3 regions were amplified from RNA transcripts. HTBI primers and the Qiagen OneStep RT-PCR kit were used in a first-round RT-PCR, which was followed by a second-round multiplex PCR, size selection and purification. Libraries were sequenced paired-end with 100 bp reads on an Illumina HiSeq2000. For the original study's pipeline: SOAPnuke was used to process the reads, removing any read that contained adapters or uncalled bases, had a mean Phred below 15, or lacked an exact match to the constant primer or identifier. COPE v1.2.5 was used to merge high-quality paired reads. Each unique nucleotide sequence was treated as a clonotype, and MiTCR v1.1 was used to align the clonotypes to the IMGT TRB V, D and J references. Only V-J combinations with frequency above 0.0001 were analysed, covering approximately 99% of repertoires. For each V-J combination, a TCR clonal expansion and chaos score was defined as the ratio of F50 clonal expansion to chaos observed in the TCRdist matrix. Welch's t-statistics and random forest were used to narrow the features down to approximately twelve V-J combinations, which were then fed into a naive Bayes classifier. The Morisita-Horn index was used to measure how similar the thyroid and blood repertoires were. TCRdb trimmed public reads at Q25 via fastp, called clones via MiXCR and kept in-frame beta chains. Rows are combined by CDR3 protein, so each entry shows the most common genes and DNA. The V and J calls were not made by the authors but by TCRdb's processing. The sample table contains hundreds of thousands of distinct CDR3 sequences; only one count was recorded for approximately 21% of them. 2.5% to 3.5% of the sample is in the top ten clones.

Sample: peripheral blood. The sequence is built from TRBV4-2 and TRBJ2-5; TRBD2 is possibly the D segment (6 matching bases). This clonotype was sampled from a woman in her late teens or twenties with stable Graves' hyperthyroidism. Donor details come from another sample of the same person, matched by shared clones. The CDR3 reads CASSQLPGLSVQQETQYF. The DNA reads TGTGCCAGCAGCCAACTTCCGGGACTCAGCGTACAACAAGAGACCCAGTACTTC.